This T cell receptor (beta chain) stems from a study of OX40 agonist ivuxolimab in advanced cancers. Study in general: Age averaged 60 years (range roughly 23 to 90), and 82.7% were male. Whole-study findings and limits: At 0.1 to 3.0 mg/kg, CD4+ and CD8+ blood T cells expanded clonally by week 6. The work left the antigen specificity of expanded peripheral T cells undetermined.

A note on this clone: What it binds is not known.

Autoimmune disease history or systemic immunosuppression barred patients. Germline loops: CDR1 SEHNR, CDR2 FQNEAQ (reference sequence). The CDR3 consists of 15 residues. Trimming removed 0 bases at V and 6 bases at J, with 12 bases between. Sequenced by immunoSEQ multiplex PCR; TCRdb stores in-frame clones only, minus some. The sample lists around 46,000 clones, 89% occurring once. The sample here was CD4+ or CD8+ T cells sorted from blood, taken in a trial of the OX40 agonist ivuxolimab. This receptor was identified in an adult with an advanced solid tumor such as melanoma, head and neck, liver or kidney cancer. This chain connects TRBV7-9 to TRBJ2-1, with D tentatively TRBD2 (6 bases). The CDR3 nucleotides are TGTGCCAGCAGCTTAGCTACGGGGGAGCTCAATGAGCAGTTCTTC. Translation: CASSLATGELNEQFF.